The 16 T cell receptor beta chains listed next were all sequenced from one sample in a study of blood T cell repertoires in COVID-19. The table came from immunoSEQ multiplex PCR; TCRdb's copy has only in-frame clones and leaves some out. Of around 260,000 clones in the sample, roughly 90% are singletons; the top ten hold about 3%. Sequenced sample: peripheral blood. These receptor sequences come from a woman under 40 with active or convalescent COVID-19.

This chain connects TRBV28 to TRBJ2-1; D may be TRBD2 (5 bases). Trimming took 7 bases from V and 8 from J, leaving 12 bases between them. Germline assignment: CDR1 MDHEN and CDR2 SYDVKM. This CDR3 is 12 amino acids long. CDR3 region: CASTTGWDEQFF. DNA for the CDR3: TGTGCCAGCACCACGGGATGGGATGAGCAGTTCTTC.

The chain joins TRBV6-2 or TRBV6-3 to TRBJ1-1; 7 bases line up with TRBD1. The CDR3 loop spans 14 amino acids. The V and J ends lost 2 bases and 6 bases, in that order; junction bases with no gene match: 6. Germline V lookup: CDR1 MNHEY, CDR2 SVGEGT. In DNA form, the CDR3 reads TGTGCCAGCAGTTACAACAGGGGTGTGGCTGAAGCTTTCTTT. Residues: CASSYNRGVAEAFF.

The gene calls are TRBV6-1 and TRBJ1-6, with 8 bases lining up with TRBD1. V was clipped by 3 bases and J by 9 bases; unmatched bases: 4. Germline CDR1 and CDR2: MNHNS and SASEGT. This CDR3 has 14 residues. DNA of the CDR3: TGTGCCAGCAGTGAGAAGGGACAGGCTTCACCCCTCCACTTT. Its protein product is CASSEKGQASPLHF.

Only one count was recorded for this clone. The chain employs TRBV11-2 and TRBJ2-3; 8 bases map to TRBD2. V lost 7 bases and J lost 3; bases outside the gene matches: 9. CDR3 size: 15 residues. Germline lookup yields CDR1 SGHAT and CDR2 FQNNGV. In DNA form, the CDR3 reads TGTGCCAGCACCCCAAGCGGGGGCCTTACAGATACGCAGTATTTT. Its translation is CASTPSGGLTDTQYF.

CDR3 nucleotides: TGTGCCATCAGGAACTGGAGCTCTGGGGCCAACGTCCTGACTTTC. Protein product: CAIRNWSSGANVLTF. J is TRBJ2-6 and V is TRBV10-3; unclear D gene. V lost 6 bases, J lost 0 bases, and 9 bases lay in between. CDR3 length equals 15 residues. CDR1 is ENHRY and CDR2 is SYGVKD in the germline V gene.

V and J are TRBV18 and TRBJ1-1; 7 nucleotides agree with TRBD1. The germline V gene has CDR1 KGHSH and CDR2 LQKENI. Trimming removed 3 bases from V and 1 base from J; junction bases left unmatched: 2. The CDR3 runs to 14 residues. The CDR3 DNA is TGTGCCAGCTCACCCGGACAGGAGAACACTGAAGCTTTCTTT. Its protein product is CASSPGQENTEAFF.

The chain couples TRBV30 to TRBJ2-7; D possibly corresponds to TRBD1 (6 bases). Germline CDR1 and CDR2: GTSNPN and SVGIG (reference sequence). V was cut by 3 bases and J by 3 bases, with 15 bases left in between. The length of the CDR3 is 14 residues. CDR3 sequence (DNA): TGTGCCTGGAGCGGGCAGGGGACCTTCTACGAGCAGTACTTC. This gives the protein CAWSGQGTFYEQYF.

This clone has only a few counts. This sequence joins TRBV7-2 and TRBJ2-7, with 8 bases identical to TRBD2. The CDR3 runs 12 residues. Germline V gives CDR1 SGHTA, CDR2 FQGNSA. V lost 8 bases and J lost 6; bases outside the gene matches: 6. The CDR3 sequence is CASGPREGEQYF. CDR3 bases: TGTGCCAGCGGCCCCCGGGAGGGCGAGCAGTACTTC.

The chain links TRBV7-2 to TRBJ1-2; 9 bases are shared with TRBD1. The J segment lost 4 bases and the V segment lost 6 bases, leaving 9 bases of the junction unmatched. From germline, CDR1 is SGHTA and CDR2 FQGNSA. The CDR3 contains 15 residues. The CDR3 protein is CASRSTPQGAYGYTF. In DNA form, the CDR3 reads TGTGCCAGCAGGAGTACCCCACAGGGGGCCTATGGCTACACCTTC.

This sequence joins TRBV5-1 and TRBJ1-1, with 8 bases aligning to TRBD1. The CDR3 totals 15 residues. Germline V lookup: CDR1 SGHRS, CDR2 YFSETQ. Trimming removed 4 bases from V and 5 bases from J; junction bases left unmatched: 10. CDR3 amino acids: CASSAKERTGTEAFF. The CDR3 nucleotides are TGCGCCAGCAGCGCTAAGGAAAGGACAGGGACTGAAGCTTTCTTT. Full variable domain (missing parts from reference TRBV5-1 and TRBJ1-1): KAGVTQTPRYLIKTRGQQVTLSCSPISGHRSVSWYQQTPGQGLQFLFEYFSETQRNKGNFPGRFSGRQFSNSRSEMNVSTLELGDSALYLCASSAKERTGTEAFFGQGTRLTVV.

The chain employs TRBV7-8 and TRBJ2-4; 8 bases agree with TRBD1. With 6 bases clipped from V and 0 bases from J, the junction kept 4 bases outside the gene matches. This CDR3 has 15 residues. CDR1 is SGHVS and CDR2 is FQNEAQ in the germline V gene. DNA for the CDR3: TGTGCCAGCAGTCCCAGGGGGCTAGCCAAAAACATTCAGTACTTC. It translates to CASSPRGLAKNIQYF.

The chain couples TRBV2 to TRBJ2-1; maybe TRBD2 (6 bases). Germline V gives CDR1 SNHLY, CDR2 FYNNEI. The CDR3 has 16 residues. Trimming pared 7 bases from V and 8 bases from J, leaving 24 bases between. The CDR3 loop reads CASTATMGGRSDEQFF. For the CDR3, the DNA is TGTGCCAGCACTGCCACAATGGGAGGTCGATCCGATGAGCAGTTCTTC.

This clone has only a few counts. The CDR3 loop reads CASSSRENEKLFF. CDR3 in DNA: TGTGCCAGCAGCTCAAGGGAGAATGAAAAACTGTTTTTT. V usage is TRBV7-9 and J usage is TRBJ1-4; no definite D call. CDR3 size: 13 residues. Looked up from germline, CDR1 is SEHNR and CDR2 is FQNEAQ (reference sequence). V was pared by 4 bases and J by 5 bases, with 8 bases between. The full variable domain, completed using reference TRBV7-9 and TRBJ1-4, is DTGVSQNPRHKITKRGQNVTFRCDPISEHNRLYWYRQTLGQGPEFLTYFQNEAQLEKSRLLSDRFSAERPKGSFSTLEIQRTEQGDSAMYLCASSSRENEKLFFGSGTQLSVL.

The rearrangement links TRBV7-9 to TRBJ1-3, with 7 nucleotides matching TRBD1. With 5 bases clipped from V and 4 bases from J, the junction kept 5 bases outside the gene matches. The CDR3 is 14 amino acids. Germline CDR1 reads SEHNR; CDR2 reads FQNEAQ (reference sequence). The CDR3 region has the DNA TGTGCCAGCAGCCCACAGGGGTTCGGAAACACCATATATTTT. Encoded protein: CASSPQGFGNTIYF. The entire variable domain, with the rest obtained from reference TRBV7-9 and TRBJ1-3, is as follows: DTGVSQNPRHKITKRGQNVTFRCDPISEHNRLYWYRQTLGQGPEFLTYFQNEAQLEKSRLLSDRFSAERPKGSFSTLEIQRTEQGDSAMYLCASSPQGFGNTIYFGEGSWLTVV.

The chain joins TRBV29-1 to TRBJ1-2; 10 bases align to TRBD1. Germline loops: CDR1 SQVTM, CDR2 ANQGSEA. This CDR3 is built from 14 residues. V dropped 2 bases and J dropped 6; count of bases not matched to a gene: 6. The CDR3 spells CSVEYGTGVHGYTF. The CDR3 bases are TGCAGCGTTGAATATGGGACAGGGGTCCATGGCTACACCTTC.

The chain links TRBV30 to TRBJ2-3, with 8 bases identical to TRBD2. The CDR3 length is 15 residues. V trimming: 0 bases; J trimming: 5 bases; junction bases outside the gene matches: 7. Per the germline V gene, CDR1 is GTSNPN and CDR2 is SVGIG (reference sequence). CDR3 DNA sequence: TGTGCCTGGAGTGTTGGACGGGGGGGCCAAGATACGCAGTATTTT. Translation: CAWSVGRGGQDTQYF. The variable domain in full, completed from reference TRBV30 and TRBJ2-3, reads SQTIHQWPATLVQPVGSPLSLECTVEGTSNPNLYWYRQAAGRGLQLLFYSVGIGQISSEVPQNLSASRPQDRQFILSSKKLLLSDSGFYLCAWSVGRGGQDTQYFGPGTRLTVL.